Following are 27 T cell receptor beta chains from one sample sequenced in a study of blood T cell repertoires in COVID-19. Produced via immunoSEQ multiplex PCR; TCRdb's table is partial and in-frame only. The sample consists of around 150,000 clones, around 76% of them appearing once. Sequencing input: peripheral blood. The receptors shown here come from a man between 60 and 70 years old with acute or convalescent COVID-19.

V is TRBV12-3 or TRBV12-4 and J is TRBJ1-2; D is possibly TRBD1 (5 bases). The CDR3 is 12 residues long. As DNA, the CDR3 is TGTGCGACGGGGGTTATAAACTATGGCTACACCTTC. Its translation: CATGVINYGYTF.

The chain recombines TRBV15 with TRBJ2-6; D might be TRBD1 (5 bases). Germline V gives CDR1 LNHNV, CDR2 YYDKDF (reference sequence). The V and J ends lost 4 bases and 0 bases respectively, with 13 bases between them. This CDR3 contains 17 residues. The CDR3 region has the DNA TGTGCCACCAGCATGACAGACCGCCTCTCTGGGGCCAACGTCCTGACTTTC. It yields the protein CATSMTDRLSGANVLTF.

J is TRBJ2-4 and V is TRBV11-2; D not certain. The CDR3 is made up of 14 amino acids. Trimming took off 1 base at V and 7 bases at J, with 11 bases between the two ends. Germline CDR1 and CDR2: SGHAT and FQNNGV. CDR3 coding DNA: TGTGCCAGCAGCTTAGGGCAGGCCTTGAACATTCAGTACTTC. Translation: CASSLGQALNIQYF.

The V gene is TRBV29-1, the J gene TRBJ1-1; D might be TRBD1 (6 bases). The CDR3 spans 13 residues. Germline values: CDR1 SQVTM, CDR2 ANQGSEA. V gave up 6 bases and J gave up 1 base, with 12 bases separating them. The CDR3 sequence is CSVRRGGNTEAFF. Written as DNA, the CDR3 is TGCAGCGTCCGGAGGGGGGGGAACACTGAAGCTTTCTTT.

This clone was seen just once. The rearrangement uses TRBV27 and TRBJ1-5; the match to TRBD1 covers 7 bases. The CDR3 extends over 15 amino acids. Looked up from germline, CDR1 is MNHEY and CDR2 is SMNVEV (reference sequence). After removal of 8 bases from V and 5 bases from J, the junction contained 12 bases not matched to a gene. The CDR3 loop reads CASGGQGGSHQPQHF. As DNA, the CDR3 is TGTGCCAGCGGGGGCCAGGGGGGATCCCATCAGCCCCAGCATTTT.

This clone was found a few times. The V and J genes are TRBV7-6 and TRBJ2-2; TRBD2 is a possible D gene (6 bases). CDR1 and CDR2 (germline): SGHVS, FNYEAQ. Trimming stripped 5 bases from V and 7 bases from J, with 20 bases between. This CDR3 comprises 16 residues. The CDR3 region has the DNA TGTGCCAGCAGCCCAACGTCCGGGACTTATGTCGGGGAGCTGTTTTTT. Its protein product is CASSPTSGTYVGELFF.

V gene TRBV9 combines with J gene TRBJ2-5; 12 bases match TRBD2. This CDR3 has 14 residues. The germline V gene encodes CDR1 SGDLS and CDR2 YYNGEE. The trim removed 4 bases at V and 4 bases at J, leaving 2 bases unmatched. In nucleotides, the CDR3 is TGTGCCAGCAGCTGGGGACTAGCGGGAGAGACCCAGTACTTC. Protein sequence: CASSWGLAGETQYF.

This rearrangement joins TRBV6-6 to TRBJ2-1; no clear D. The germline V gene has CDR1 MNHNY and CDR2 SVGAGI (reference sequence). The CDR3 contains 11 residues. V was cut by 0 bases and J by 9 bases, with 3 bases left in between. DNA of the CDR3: TGTGCCAGCAGTTACTCCATTGAGCAGTTCTTC. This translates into CASSYSIEQFF.

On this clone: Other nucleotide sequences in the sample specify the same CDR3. The CDR3: CASSRQGSSSGNTIYF. The CDR3 region has the DNA TGTGCCAGCAGCAGACAGGGTTCTTCCTCTGGAAACACCATATATTTT. The V gene is TRBV5-6, the J gene TRBJ1-3; the match to TRBD1 covers 7 bases. This CDR3 contains 16 residues. V dropped 4 bases and J dropped 0; count of bases not matched to a gene: 7. In germline, CDR1 is SGHDT, CDR2 YYEEEE.

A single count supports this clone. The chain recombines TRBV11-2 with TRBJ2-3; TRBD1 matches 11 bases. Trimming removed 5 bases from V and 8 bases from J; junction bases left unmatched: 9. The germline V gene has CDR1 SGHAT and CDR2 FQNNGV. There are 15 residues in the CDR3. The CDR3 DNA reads TGTGCCAGCAGCACCTCAAGGACAGGGGGCCCTACGCAGTATTTT. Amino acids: CASSTSRTGGPTQYF.

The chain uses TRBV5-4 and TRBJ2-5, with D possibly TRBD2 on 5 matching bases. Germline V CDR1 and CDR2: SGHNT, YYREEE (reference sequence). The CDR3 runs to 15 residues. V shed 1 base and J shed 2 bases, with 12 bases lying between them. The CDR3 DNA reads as TGTGCCAGCAGCTTGTACGGGAATTCTCAAGAGACCCAGTACTTC. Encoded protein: CASSLYGNSQETQYF.

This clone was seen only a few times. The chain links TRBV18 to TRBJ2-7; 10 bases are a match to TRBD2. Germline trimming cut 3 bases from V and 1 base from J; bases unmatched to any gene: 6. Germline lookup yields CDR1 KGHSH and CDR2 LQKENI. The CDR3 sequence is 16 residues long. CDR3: CASSPRAGGTSYEQYF. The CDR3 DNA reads TGTGCCAGCTCACCTAGAGCGGGAGGGACGTCCTACGAGCAGTACTTC.

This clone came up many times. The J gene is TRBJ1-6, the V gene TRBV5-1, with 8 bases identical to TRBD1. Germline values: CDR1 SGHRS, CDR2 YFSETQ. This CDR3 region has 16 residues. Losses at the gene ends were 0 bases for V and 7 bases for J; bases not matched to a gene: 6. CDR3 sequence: CASSLEGTGGNSPLHF. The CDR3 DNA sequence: TGCGCCAGCAGCTTGGAAGGGACAGGAGGAAATTCACCCCTCCACTTT.

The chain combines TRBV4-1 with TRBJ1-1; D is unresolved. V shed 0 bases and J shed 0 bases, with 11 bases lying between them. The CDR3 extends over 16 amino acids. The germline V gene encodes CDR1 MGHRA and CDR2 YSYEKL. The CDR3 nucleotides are TGCGCCAGCAGCCAAGAGAGGGTAGGGATGAACACTGAAGCTTTCTTT. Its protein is CASSQERVGMNTEAFF.

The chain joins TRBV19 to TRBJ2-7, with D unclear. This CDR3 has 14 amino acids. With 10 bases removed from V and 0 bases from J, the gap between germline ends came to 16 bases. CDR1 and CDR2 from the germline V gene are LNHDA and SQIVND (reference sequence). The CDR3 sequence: CATRVSPNSYEQYF. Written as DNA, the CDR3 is TGTGCCACGCGTGTCTCCCCGAACTCCTACGAGCAGTACTTC.

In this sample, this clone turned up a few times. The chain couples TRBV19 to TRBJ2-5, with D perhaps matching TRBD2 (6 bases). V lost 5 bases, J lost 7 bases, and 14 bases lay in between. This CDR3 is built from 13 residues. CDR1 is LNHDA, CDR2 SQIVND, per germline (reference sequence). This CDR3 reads CASSAGSPGTQYF. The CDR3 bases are TGTGCCAGTAGTGCGGGGAGTCCGGGGACCCAGTACTTC.

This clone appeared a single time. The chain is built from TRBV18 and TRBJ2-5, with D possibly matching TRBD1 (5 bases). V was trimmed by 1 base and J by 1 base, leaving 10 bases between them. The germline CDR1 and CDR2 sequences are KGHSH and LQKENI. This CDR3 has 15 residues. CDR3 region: CASSPRQSSQETQYF. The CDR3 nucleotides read TGTGCCAGCTCACCACGACAGTCCTCCCAAGAGACCCAGTACTTC.

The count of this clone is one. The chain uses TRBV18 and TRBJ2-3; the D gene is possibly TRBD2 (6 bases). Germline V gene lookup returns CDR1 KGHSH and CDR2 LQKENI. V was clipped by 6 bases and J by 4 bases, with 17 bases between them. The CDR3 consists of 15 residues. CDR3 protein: CASSPRTGAADTQYF. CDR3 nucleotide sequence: TGTGCCAGCTCCCCCCGAACGGGAGCGGCAGATACGCAGTATTTT.

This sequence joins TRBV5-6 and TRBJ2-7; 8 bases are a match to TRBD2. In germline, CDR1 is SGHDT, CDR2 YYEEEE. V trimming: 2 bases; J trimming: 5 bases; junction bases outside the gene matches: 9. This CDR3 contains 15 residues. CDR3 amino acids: CASSFLGAGGDEQYF. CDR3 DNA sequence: TGTGCCAGCAGCTTTCTCGGGGCGGGAGGAGACGAGCAGTACTTC.

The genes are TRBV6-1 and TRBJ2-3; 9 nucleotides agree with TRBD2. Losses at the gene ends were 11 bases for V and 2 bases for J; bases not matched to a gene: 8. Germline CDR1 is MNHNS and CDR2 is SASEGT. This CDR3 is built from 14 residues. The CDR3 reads CASLAGLYTDTQYF. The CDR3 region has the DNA TGTGCCTCGCTAGCGGGACTTTACACAGATACGCAGTATTTT.

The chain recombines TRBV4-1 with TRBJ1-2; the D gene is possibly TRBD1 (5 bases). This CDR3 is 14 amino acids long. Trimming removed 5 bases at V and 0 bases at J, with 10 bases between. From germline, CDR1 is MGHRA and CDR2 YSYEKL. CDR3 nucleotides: TGCGCCAGCAGCGGACGACAGACTAACTATGGCTACACCTTC. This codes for CASSGRQTNYGYTF.

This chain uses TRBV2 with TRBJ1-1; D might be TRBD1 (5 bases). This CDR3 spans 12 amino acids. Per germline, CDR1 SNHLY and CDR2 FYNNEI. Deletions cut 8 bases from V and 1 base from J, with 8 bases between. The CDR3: CASGGGNTEAFF. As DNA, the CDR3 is TGTGCCAGCGGGGGGGGGAACACTGAAGCTTTCTTT.

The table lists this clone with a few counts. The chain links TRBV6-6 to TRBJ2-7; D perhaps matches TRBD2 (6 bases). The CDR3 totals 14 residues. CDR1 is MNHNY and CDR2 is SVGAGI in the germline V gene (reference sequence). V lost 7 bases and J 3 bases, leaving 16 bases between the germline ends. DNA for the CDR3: TGTGCCAGCAATCCCCCGGGACTTTTCTACGAGCAGTACTTC. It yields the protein CASNPPGLFYEQYF.

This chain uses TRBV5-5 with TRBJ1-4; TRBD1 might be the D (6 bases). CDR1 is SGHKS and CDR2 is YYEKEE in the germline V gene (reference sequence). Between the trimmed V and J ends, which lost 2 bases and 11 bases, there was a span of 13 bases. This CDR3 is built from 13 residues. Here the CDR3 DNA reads TGTGCCAGCAGCTTATCGACAGGAGTGAAACTGTTTTTT. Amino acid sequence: CASSLSTGVKLFF.

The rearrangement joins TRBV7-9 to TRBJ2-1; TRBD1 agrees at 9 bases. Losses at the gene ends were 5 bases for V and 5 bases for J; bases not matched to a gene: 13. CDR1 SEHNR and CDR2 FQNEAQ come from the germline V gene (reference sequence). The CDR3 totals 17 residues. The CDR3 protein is CASSPGAGQGPNNEQFF. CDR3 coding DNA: TGTGCCAGCAGCCCCGGGGCGGGACAGGGACCGAACAATGAGCAGTTCTTC.

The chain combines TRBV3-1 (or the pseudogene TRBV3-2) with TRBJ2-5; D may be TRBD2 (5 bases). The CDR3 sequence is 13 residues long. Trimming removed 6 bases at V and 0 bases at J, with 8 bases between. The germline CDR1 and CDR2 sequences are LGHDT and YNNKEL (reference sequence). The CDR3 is CASRGGYQETQYF. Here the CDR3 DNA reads TGTGCCAGCAGGGGCGGGTACCAAGAGACCCAGTACTTC.

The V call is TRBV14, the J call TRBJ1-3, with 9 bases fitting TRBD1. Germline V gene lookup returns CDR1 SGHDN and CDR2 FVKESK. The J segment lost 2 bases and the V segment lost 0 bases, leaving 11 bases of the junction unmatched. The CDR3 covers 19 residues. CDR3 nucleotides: TGTGCCAGCAGCCAAGACAACTACAGGGACAGGGCGGCTGGAAACACCATATATTTT. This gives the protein CASSQDNYRDRAAGNTIYF.